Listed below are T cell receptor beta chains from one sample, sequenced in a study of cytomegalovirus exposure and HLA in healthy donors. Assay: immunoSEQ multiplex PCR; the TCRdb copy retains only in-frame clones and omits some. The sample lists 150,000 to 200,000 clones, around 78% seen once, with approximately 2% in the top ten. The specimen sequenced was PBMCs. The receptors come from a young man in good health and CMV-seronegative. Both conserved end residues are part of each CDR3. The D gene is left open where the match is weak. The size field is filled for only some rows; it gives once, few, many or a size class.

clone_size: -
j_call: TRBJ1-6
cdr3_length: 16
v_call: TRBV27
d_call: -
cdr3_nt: TGTGCCAGCAGTTTATCCCCATCGGGGGGGAATTCACCCCTCCACTTT
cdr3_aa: CASSLSPSGGNSPLHF

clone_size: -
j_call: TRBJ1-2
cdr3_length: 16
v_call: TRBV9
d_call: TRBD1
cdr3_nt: TGTGCCAGCAGCGTAGGCGGGACAGGTAGTGTCTATGGCTACACCTTC
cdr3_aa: CASSVGGTGSVYGYTF

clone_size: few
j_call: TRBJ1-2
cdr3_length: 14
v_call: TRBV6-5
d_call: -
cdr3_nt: TGTGCCAGCAGTTACCTTCCGGGGGACTATGGCTACACCTTC
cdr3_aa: CASSYLPGDYGYTF

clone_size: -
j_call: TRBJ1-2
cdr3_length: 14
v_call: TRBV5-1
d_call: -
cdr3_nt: TGCGCCAGCAGCTTCCGGCCCGGGGACTATGGCTACACCTTC
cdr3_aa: CASSFRPGDYGYTF

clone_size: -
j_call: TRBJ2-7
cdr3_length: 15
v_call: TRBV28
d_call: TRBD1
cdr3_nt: TGTGCCAGCAGTCGACCCCGGACAGGTTCGACCGAGCAGTACTTC
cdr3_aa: CASSRPRTGSTEQYF

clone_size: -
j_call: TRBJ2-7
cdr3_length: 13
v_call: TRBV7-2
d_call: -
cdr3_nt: TGTGCCAGCAGCTTAACAACAGCCTACGAGCAGTACTTC
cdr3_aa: CASSLTTAYEQYF

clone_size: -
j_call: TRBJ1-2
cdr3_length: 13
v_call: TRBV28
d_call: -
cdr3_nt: TGTGCCAGCAGTTTAAAGCTCCTCTATGGCTACACCTTC
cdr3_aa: CASSLKLLYGYTF

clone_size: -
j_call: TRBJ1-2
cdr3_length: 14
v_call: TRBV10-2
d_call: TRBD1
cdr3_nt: TGCGCCAGCGCCGGACAGGCGTCTAACTATGGCTACACCTTC
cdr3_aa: CASAGQASNYGYTF

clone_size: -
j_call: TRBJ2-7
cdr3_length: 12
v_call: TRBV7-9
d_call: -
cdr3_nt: TGTGCCAGCAGGAGGGAAGGGTACGAGCAGTACTTC
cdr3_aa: CASRREGYEQYF

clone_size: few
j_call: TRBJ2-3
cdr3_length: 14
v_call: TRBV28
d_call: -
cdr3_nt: TGTGCCAGCAGTTACCAGGGGCGGGCAGATACGCAGTATTTT
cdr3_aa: CASSYQGRADTQYF

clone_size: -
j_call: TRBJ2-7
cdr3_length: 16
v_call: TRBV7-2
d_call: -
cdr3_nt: TGTGCCAGCAGCCCTGAGGACAGCCTGGGGGTTTACGAGCAGTACTTC
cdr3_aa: CASSPEDSLGVYEQYF

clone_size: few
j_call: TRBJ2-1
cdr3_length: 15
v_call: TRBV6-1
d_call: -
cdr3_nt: TGTGCCAGCGGCACAATAAGACAGGAAGACAATGAGCAGTTCTTC
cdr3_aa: CASGTIRQEDNEQFF

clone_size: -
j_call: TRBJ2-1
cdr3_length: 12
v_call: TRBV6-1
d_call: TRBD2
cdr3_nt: TGTGCCAGCAGTGGTGGGGAGGGTGAGCAGTTCTTC
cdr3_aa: CASSGGEGEQFF

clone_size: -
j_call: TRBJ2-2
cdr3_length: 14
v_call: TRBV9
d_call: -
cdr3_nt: TGTGCCAGCAGCCCGGGACACAACACCGGGGAGCTGTTTTTT
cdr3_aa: CASSPGHNTGELFF

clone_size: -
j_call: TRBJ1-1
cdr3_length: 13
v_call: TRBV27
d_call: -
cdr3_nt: TGTGCCAGCGGGGCCTCCAGGAGCACTGAAGCTTTCTTT
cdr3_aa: CASGASRSTEAFF